The clone carrying this TCR beta chain appeared once. No antigen is known for it. With autoimmune disease history or systemic immunosuppression, patients were excluded. After removal of 3 bases from V and 4 bases from J, the junction contained 9 bases not matched to a gene. CDR3 length: 15 residues. From germline, CDR1 is SGDLS and CDR2 YYNGEE. This sample stems from a study of OX40 agonist ivuxolimab in advanced cancers. Findings of the study overall: Specificity for antigen went undetermined in the expanded peripheral T cells. Clonal expansion among partial responders at 0.1-3.0 mg/kg ranked near the lowest.

Repertoires were generated with immunoSEQ multiplex PCR, while TCRdb's copy carries only in-frame clones and drops some. The sample contains some 33,000 clones, around nine tenths of which appear only once. The sequencing used CD4+ or CD8+ T cells sorted from blood, collected in a trial of the OX40 agonist ivuxolimab. The receptor was isolated from an adult with an advanced solid tumor such as melanoma, head and neck, liver or kidney cancer. The V and J genes are TRBV9 and TRBJ1-2; 7 bases map to TRBD1. CDR3 nucleotides: TGTGCCAGCAGCGACCTTAACAGGGGCGCCTATGGCTACACCTTC. Translating gives CASSDLNRGAYGYTF.